This entry lists 27 T cell receptor beta chains sequenced from one sample in a study of spatial heterogeneity in lung cancer. Indicated time point: sample taken at primary tumor resection. The input material, whole RNA from tumor, nontumor lung or frozen PBMC, was sequenced unsorted. TCRdb re-derived calls from the 5' RACE reads in MiXCR, one entry per CDR3 protein. This table holds 90,000 to 95,000 distinct CDR3 sequences, approximately 12% found once. The sample in question was PBMCs, obtained at surgery. These receptors were obtained from a male donor with early-stage non-small cell lung cancer.

This clonotype occurred a few times. This chain's CDR3 is CASSSSQGSGYTF. CDR3 DNA: TGTGCCAGCAGCTCCTCGCAGGGCTCTGGCTACACCTTC. This chain uses TRBV7-9 with TRBJ1-2, with a possible D match to TRBD1 (5 bases). The CDR3 consists of 13 residues. Germline CDR1 SEHNR, CDR2 FQNEAQ (reference sequence). Trimming took off 4 bases at V and 7 bases at J, with 13 bases between the two ends.

This sequence joins TRBV29-1 and TRBJ1-1, with 10 bases lining up with TRBD1. Germline CDR1 is SQVTM and CDR2 is ANQGSEA. The CDR3 loop spans 13 amino acids. J was trimmed by 8 bases and V by 7 bases; bases with no gene match: 10. As DNA, the CDR3 is TGCAGCGCTTCCGTGACAGGGGGCAGGGAAGCTTTCTTT. This encodes CSASVTGGREAFF.

This clonotype was observed at least ten times. The chain is built from TRBV10-3 and TRBJ2-2; 8 bases are shared with TRBD1. Germline V gives CDR1 ENHRY, CDR2 SYGVKD. This CDR3 contains 15 residues. The V segment lost 9 bases and the J segment 1 base; nucleotides outside the gene matches: 7. The CDR3, as DNA: TGTGCCATACATGCGGGACAGGAGAACACCGGGGAGCTGTTTTTT. Encoded protein: CAIHAGQENTGELFF.

J is TRBJ2-7 and V is TRBV20-1; 11 nucleotides agree with TRBD1. Germline V lookup: CDR1 DFQATT, CDR2 SNEGSKA (reference sequence). The length of the CDR3 is 14 residues. Germline trimming cut 6 bases from V and 2 bases from J; bases unmatched to any gene: 6. For the CDR3, the DNA is TGCAGTGCGGTCGGACAGGGGGCCACCTACGAGCAGTACTTC. Translation: CSAVGQGATYEQYF.

The chain combines TRBV12-3 or TRBV12-4 with TRBJ1-3; 8 bases line up with TRBD1. V gave up 6 bases and J gave up 4 bases; unmatched junction bases: 2. The CDR3 has 13 residues. The CDR3 here is CASRRTGGNTIYF. The CDR3 region has the DNA TGTGCCAGCAGGAGGACAGGGGGAAACACCATATATTTT.

At least ten counts were recorded for this clonotype. This chain uses TRBV12-3 or TRBV12-4 with TRBJ2-5, with 8 bases identical to TRBD2. The trim removed 3 bases at V and 2 bases at J, leaving 5 bases unmatched. This CDR3 has 15 amino acids. The CDR3 DNA follows: TGTGCCAGCAGTTTCTTGGCGGGGGGACAAGAGACCCAGTACTTC. Protein sequence: CASSFLAGGQETQYF.

V usage is TRBV20-1 and J usage is TRBJ2-3; D might be TRBD1 (6 bases). Trimming took 7 bases from V and 2 from J, leaving 10 bases between them. CDR3 size: 12 residues. Germline V CDR1 and CDR2: DFQATT, SNEGSKA (reference sequence). CDR3 coding DNA: TGCAGTGGGGACAAGAACACAGATACGCAGTATTTT. It translates to CSGDKNTDTQYF.

In this sample, this clonotype turned up once. The CDR3 reads CASSPFKGATNEKLFF. CDR3 DNA: TGTGCCAGCAGCCCTTTTAAGGGGGCAACTAATGAAAAACTGTTTTTT. V and J are TRBV7-9 and TRBJ1-4; a weak D match, TRBD1 (6 bases). The V end lost 5 bases, the J end lost 0 bases, and 13 bases lay between the germline ends. CDR1 SEHNR and CDR2 FQNEAQ come from the germline V gene (reference sequence). This CDR3 has 16 amino acids.

This clonotype was picked up many times. The CDR3 nucleotides read TGTGCCAGCAGCTTCGCGACTAGCGGATGGATGGGTGAGCAGTACTTC. This sequence encodes CASSFATSGWMGEQYF. The chain is built from TRBV6-2 or TRBV6-3 and TRBJ2-7; 9 nucleotides align to TRBD2. Germline CDR1 MNHEY, CDR2 SVGEGT. The CDR3 totals 16 residues. The trim removed 6 bases at V and 7 bases at J, leaving 16 bases unmatched.

V gene TRBV7-2 combines with J gene TRBJ1-2, with D possibly being TRBD1 (5 bases). V was trimmed by 1 base and J by 5 bases, leaving 14 bases between them. The germline gives CDR1 SGHTA, CDR2 FQGNSA. The CDR3 runs to 15 residues. The CDR3 bases are TGTGCCAGCAGCTTAGGAAATCCGGACAAATATGGCTACACCTTC. Its translation: CASSLGNPDKYGYTF.

This clonotype occurred a few times. The chain uses TRBV10-3 and TRBJ2-1; D is possibly TRBD1 or TRBD2 (5 bases each). Trimming pared 6 bases from V and 2 bases from J, leaving 11 bases between. Germline values: CDR1 ENHRY, CDR2 SYGVKD. The CDR3 consists of 14 residues. This CDR3 reads CAIRSADTYNEQFF. CDR3 DNA: TGTGCCATCAGATCAGCGGACACCTACAATGAGCAGTTCTTC.

There are many counts of this clonotype. This chain links TRBV14 with TRBJ2-7; the D is unclear. Germline assignment: CDR1 SGHDN and CDR2 FVKESK. The length of the CDR3 is 11 residues. V lost 2 bases to trimming and J lost 7 bases, with 6 bases between them. In DNA, the CDR3 is TGTGCCAGCAGCCAATCGACGGAGCAGTACTTC. Translation gives CASSQSTEQYF.

The chain employs TRBV5-1 and TRBJ2-1, with TRBD2 identical over 11 bases. This CDR3 spans 16 amino acids. V dropped 3 bases and J dropped 8; count of bases not matched to a gene: 10. Germline lookup yields CDR1 SGHRS and CDR2 YFSETQ. CDR3 protein: CASSSQLAGVVDEQFF. The DNA for the CDR3 is TGCGCCAGCAGCTCTCAACTAGCGGGGGTTGTCGATGAGCAGTTCTTC.

This clonotype was seen more than once but under ten times. The chain is built from TRBV20-1 and TRBJ1-1; D unresolved. The CDR3 has 12 amino acids. Germline lookup yields CDR1 DFQATT and CDR2 SNEGSKA (reference sequence). Deletions cut 3 bases from V and 8 bases from J, with 13 bases between. The CDR3 region has the DNA TGCAGTGCTAGGAGACCCCCGGGGGAAGCTTTCTTT. It specifies CSARRPPGEAFF.

This clonotype was counted between two and nine times. The V gene is TRBV4-3, the J gene TRBJ1-2; D is unresolved. V was shortened by 0 bases and J by 2 bases, with 10 bases between the two germline ends. Germline CDR1 and CDR2: LGHNA and YSLEER. The CDR3 is 15 amino acids. CDR3: CASSQEPTLNYGYTF. For the CDR3, the DNA is TGCGCCAGCAGCCAAGAACCGACACTAAACTATGGCTACACCTTC.

The chain employs TRBV28 and TRBJ2-7; tentatively, D is TRBD2 (8 bases). V lost 6 bases and J lost 4, with 22 bases in between. This CDR3 is 16 amino acids long. Germline CDR1 MDHEN, CDR2 SYDVKM. The CDR3 DNA reads TGTGCCAGCAGGGCGGGGGGACAGATTAAACTTTACGAGCAGTACTTC. This encodes CASRAGGQIKLYEQYF.

This clonotype was counted between two and nine times. The V and J genes are TRBV24-1 and TRBJ2-4, with no clear D. This CDR3 spans 17 amino acids. Per the germline V gene, CDR1 is KGHDR and CDR2 is SFDVKD. Trimming took 4 bases from V and 3 from J, leaving 18 bases between them. CDR3 sequence: CATSDPGAVSGKNIQYF. The CDR3 coding sequence is TGTGCCACCAGTGACCCCGGAGCCGTCTCCGGCAAAAACATTCAGTACTTC.

This clonotype was recorded at least ten times. The chain has TRBV10-3 and TRBJ2-1, with D possibly matching TRBD2 (7 bases). The CDR3 sequence is 15 residues long. CDR1 and CDR2 from the germline V gene are ENHRY and SYGVKD. V dropped 11 bases and J dropped 5 bases, with 22 bases sitting between them. This chain's CDR3 is CAVGGTTVPNNEQFF. CDR3 DNA: TGTGCCGTCGGGGGGACAACGGTACCAAACAATGAGCAGTTCTTC.

This clonotype occurred a few times. V usage is TRBV12-5 and J usage is TRBJ2-4; 9 bases line up with TRBD2. V lost 1 base to trimming and J lost 0 bases; unmatched junction nucleotides: 10. Germline-derived CDR1 and CDR2 are LGHNT and FRNRAP. The CDR3 contains 19 residues. The CDR3 DNA reads as TGTGCTAGTGGTTTGGCCGCCCAAATAGCGGGAGTAGCCAAAAACATTCAGTACTTC. It codes for CASGLAAQIAGVAKNIQYF.

This clonotype was found many times. V and J are TRBV6-2 or TRBV6-3 and TRBJ2-7; no reliable D call. The germline V gene has CDR1 MNHEY and CDR2 SVGEGT. The length of the CDR3 is 14 residues. V was trimmed by 2 bases and J by 1 base, leaving 9 bases between them. The CDR3 nucleotides read TGTGCCAGCAGTTACGAGGACGGATCCTACGAGCAGTACTTC. Amino acid sequence: CASSYEDGSYEQYF.

The chain recombines TRBV28 with TRBJ1-1; 8 positions agree with TRBD1. Trimming at V came to 10 bases and at J to 0 bases, leaving 13 bases not matched to a gene. The V gene's germline CDR1 is MDHEN and CDR2 SYDVKM. The CDR3 extends over 16 amino acids. The CDR3: CATVGDRGELNTEAFF. The CDR3 DNA reads as TGTGCCACTGTGGGTGACAGGGGTGAATTGAACACTGAAGCTTTCTTT.

The sample holds a few counts of this clonotype. The V and J genes are TRBV19 and TRBJ1-5; unclear D gene. Germline V gives CDR1 LNHDA, CDR2 SQIVND (reference sequence). The V gene lost 2 bases and the J gene lost 2 bases, with 10 bases spanning the gap. CDR3 size: 15 residues. The CDR3: CASSILLTRNQPQHF. As DNA, the CDR3 is TGTGCCAGTAGTATACTACTCACCCGCAATCAGCCCCAGCATTTT.

CDR3 bases: TGTGCCAGCACCTGGACAGGGAATGAAAAACTGTTTTTT. Protein: CASTWTGNEKLFF. The V call is TRBV6-5, the J call TRBJ1-4, with 8 bases aligning to TRBD1. Trimming removed 7 bases from V and 5 bases from J; junction bases left unmatched: 3. This CDR3 contains 13 residues. Per the germline V gene, CDR1 is MNHEY and CDR2 is SVGAGI.

There are a few counts of this clonotype. CDR3 coding DNA: TGTGCCAGCAGTTTGGTGGGGGCTCCCATCATGAACACTGAAGCTTTCTTT. This translates into CASSLVGAPIMNTEAFF. The chain links TRBV27 to TRBJ1-1; D may be TRBD1 (6 bases). Per germline, CDR1 MNHEY and CDR2 SMNVEV (reference sequence). V was pared by 3 bases and J by 0 bases, with 17 bases between. The CDR3 loop spans 17 amino acids.

With regard to this clonotype: A much more abundant neighbour one base away suggests this may be a read error. The chain uses TRBV7-8 and TRBJ2-5; no firm D call. This CDR3 has 11 residues. Germline V gene lookup returns CDR1 SGHVS and CDR2 FQNEAQ. The CDR3 here is CASSSSRTRYF. The CDR3 coding sequence is TGTGCCAGCAGCTCGTCTAGGACCCGGTACTTC.

In its sample, this clonotype was seen many times. The V gene is TRBV6-6, the J gene TRBJ2-7; weak D call: TRBD1 (5 bases). CDR1 and CDR2 from the germline V gene are MNHNY and SVGAGI (reference sequence). Trimming took off 0 bases at V and 4 bases at J, with 13 bases between the two ends. The CDR3 is 15 amino acids. The CDR3 protein is CASSYSPDTAYEQYF. In nucleotides, the CDR3 is TGTGCCAGCAGTTACTCGCCGGACACCGCATACGAGCAGTACTTC.

The chain joins TRBV29-1 to TRBJ1-4, with TRBD1 matching 11 bases. The CDR3 is 15 amino acids. V dropped 5 bases and J dropped 0; count of bases not matched to a gene: 2. The germline CDR1 and CDR2 sequences are SQVTM and ANQGSEA. The chain's CDR3 is CSVPGQGATNEKLFF. The CDR3 bases are TGCAGCGTTCCGGGACAGGGGGCAACTAATGAAAAACTGTTTTTT.